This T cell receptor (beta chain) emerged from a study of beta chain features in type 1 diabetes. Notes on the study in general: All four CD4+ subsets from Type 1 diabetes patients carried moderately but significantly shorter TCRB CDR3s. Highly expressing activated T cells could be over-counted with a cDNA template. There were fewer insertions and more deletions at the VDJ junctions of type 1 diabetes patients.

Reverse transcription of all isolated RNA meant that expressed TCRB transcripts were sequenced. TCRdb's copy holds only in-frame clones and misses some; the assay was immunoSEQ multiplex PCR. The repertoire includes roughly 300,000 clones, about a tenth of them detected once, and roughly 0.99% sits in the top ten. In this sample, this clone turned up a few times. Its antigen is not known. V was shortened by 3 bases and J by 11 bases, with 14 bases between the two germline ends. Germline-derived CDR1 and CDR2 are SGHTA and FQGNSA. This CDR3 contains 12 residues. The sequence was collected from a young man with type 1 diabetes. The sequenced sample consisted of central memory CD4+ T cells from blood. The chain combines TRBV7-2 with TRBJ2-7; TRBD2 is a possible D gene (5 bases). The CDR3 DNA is TGTGCCAGCAGCTTCGGCCGGGATGGAAAGTACTTC. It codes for CASSFGRDGKYF.